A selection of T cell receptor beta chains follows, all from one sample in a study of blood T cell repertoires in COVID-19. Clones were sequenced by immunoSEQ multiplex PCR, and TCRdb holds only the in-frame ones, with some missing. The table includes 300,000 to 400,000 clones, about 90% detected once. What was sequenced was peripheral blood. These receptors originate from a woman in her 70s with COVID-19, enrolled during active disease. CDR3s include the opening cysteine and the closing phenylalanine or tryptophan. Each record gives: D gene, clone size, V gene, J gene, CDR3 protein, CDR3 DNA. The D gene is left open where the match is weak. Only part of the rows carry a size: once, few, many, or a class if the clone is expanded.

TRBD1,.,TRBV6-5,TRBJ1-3,CASSYGTGGNTIYF,TGTGCCAGCAGTTACGGGACAGGGGGAAACACCATATATTTT
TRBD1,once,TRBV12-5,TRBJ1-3,CASGLGGGGTGNTIYF,TGTGCTAGTGGTTTGGGCGGAGGGGGCACTGGAAACACCATATATTTT
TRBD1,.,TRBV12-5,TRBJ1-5,CASGQGQVSNQPQHF,TGTGCTAGTGGCCAGGGACAGGTTAGCAATCAGCCCCAGCATTTT
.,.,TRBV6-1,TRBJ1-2,CASTSRVGNGYTF,TGTGCCAGCACGAGCAGGGTGGGAAATGGCTACACCTTC
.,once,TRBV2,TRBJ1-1,CASSLQLGSTEAFF,TGTGCCAGCAGTCTACAGCTTGGGTCCACTGAAGCTTTCTTT
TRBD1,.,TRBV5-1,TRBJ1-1,CASSRTGGIGTEAFF,TGCGCCAGCAGCAGGACAGGGGGCATAGGTACTGAAGCTTTCTTT
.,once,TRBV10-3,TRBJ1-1,CAISEGAGSEAFF,TGTGCCATCAGTGAAGGGGCAGGAAGCGAAGCTTTCTTT
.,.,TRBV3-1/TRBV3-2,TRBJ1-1,CASSQDSVQGGAFF,TGTGCCAGCAGCCAAGATTCGGTACAGGGCGGAGCTTTCTTT
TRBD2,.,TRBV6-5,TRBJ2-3,CASSYLTSGTDTQYF,TGTGCCAGCAGTTACCTGACTAGCGGCACAGATACGCAGTATTTT
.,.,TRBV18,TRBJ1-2,CASSPRGLPDNYGYTF,TGTGCCAGCTCACCCAGGGGCCTTCCGGATAACTATGGCTACACCTTC
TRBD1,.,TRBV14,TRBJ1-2,CASSPSQGSLGYTF,TGTGCCAGCAGTCCATCACAGGGGAGTCTAGGCTACACCTTC
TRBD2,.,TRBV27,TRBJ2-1,CASSLAGGILNNEQFF,TGTGCCAGCAGTTTAGCGGGGGGGATTTTGAACAATGAGCAGTTCTTC
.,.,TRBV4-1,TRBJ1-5,CASSGVGQPQHF,TGCGCCAGCAGCGGTGTCGGGCAGCCCCAGCATTTT
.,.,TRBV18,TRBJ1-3,CASSPLAGEGNTIYF,TGTGCCAGCTCACCACTGGCAGGGGAAGGAAACACCATATATTTT
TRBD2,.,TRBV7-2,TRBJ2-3,CASSFRAGTLTDTQYF,TGTGCCAGCAGCTTCCGAGCGGGGACCCTCACAGATACGCAGTATTTT